Presented here are 22 T cell receptor beta chains from one specimen sequenced in a study of T cells in Graves' hyperthyroidism and ophthalmopathy. It was RNA transcripts that yielded the amplified TCR beta CDR3 regions. TCR CDR3 underwent first-round RT-PCR with the HTBI primer set. TCRdb analysed the multiplex PCR reads with MiXCR anew, one entry per CDR3 protein. The sample holds 450,000 to 650,000 distinct CDR3 sequences; roughly a sixth are singletons and the top ten take approximately 16%. The sequenced sample consisted of blood. These receptors originate from a woman aged 18 to 35 with Graves' ophthalmopathy.

This clonotype appeared many times. This rearrangement joins TRBV29-1 to TRBJ2-1; TRBD1 aligns across 10 bases. CDR1 and CDR2 from the germline V gene are SQVTM and ANQGSEA. Germline trimming cut 7 bases from V and 8 bases from J; bases unmatched to any gene: 11. This CDR3 contains 14 residues. CDR3 sequence reads: CSAVRDRGGDEQFF. For the CDR3, the DNA is TGCAGCGCCGTTCGGGACAGGGGTGGGGATGAGCAGTTCTTC.

This clonotype was found many times. This rearrangement joins TRBV30 to TRBJ2-3; TRBD1 might be the D (6 bases). Trimming shortened V by 0 bases and J by 4 bases, and 17 bases separated the two germline ends. CDR1 GTSNPN and CDR2 SVGIG come from the germline V gene (reference sequence). CDR3 length: 16 amino acids. As DNA, the CDR3 is TGTGCCTGGAGTGTACGGGGCAGGGGTTTCTCAGATACGCAGTATTTT. Translation gives CAWSVRGRGFSDTQYF. The full variable domain, rest sourced from reference TRBV30 and TRBJ2-3, is SQTIHQWPATLVQPVGSPLSLECTVEGTSNPNLYWYRQAAGRGLQLLFYSVGIGQISSEVPQNLSASRPQDRQFILSSKKLLLSDSGFYLCAWSVRGRGFSDTQYFGPGTRLTVL.

This clonotype has more than one count but fewer than ten. At one boundary the junction diverges from the germline segment, which might be a read error. The chain couples TRBV20-1 to TRBJ1-6, with D unresolved. In germline, CDR1 is DFQATT, CDR2 SNEGSKA (reference sequence). This CDR3 spans 15 amino acids. Here the CDR3 DNA reads TGCAGTGCTAGCCGTCCGGAGTACTATAATTCACCTCTCCACTTT. It encodes CSASRPEYYNSPLHF.

This clonotype has at least ten counts. V gene TRBV9 combines with J gene TRBJ2-7, with 12 bases that match TRBD1. Germline CDR1 and CDR2: SGDLS and YYNGEE. CDR3 size: 16 residues. V lost 0 bases to trimming and J lost 5 bases; unmatched junction nucleotides: 6. In DNA, the CDR3 is TGTGCCAGCAGCGTAGCGGGACAGGGGGCGATGGACGAGCAGTACTTC. This codes for CASSVAGQGAMDEQYF. The full variable domain, completed using reference TRBV9 and TRBJ2-7, is DSGVTQTPKHLITATGQRVTLRCSPRSGDLSVYWYQQSLDQGLQFLIQYYNGEERAKGNILERFSAQQFPDLHSELNLSSLELGDSALYFCASSVAGQGAMDEQYFGPGTRLTVT.

In this sample, this clonotype turned up many times. The chain carries TRBV28 and TRBJ2-7, with D unresolved. This CDR3 spans 11 amino acids. The V gene lost 5 bases and the J gene lost 5 bases, with 7 bases spanning the gap. In germline, CDR1 is MDHEN, CDR2 SYDVKM. The CDR3 sequence is CASSLYHEQYF. The CDR3 region has the DNA TGTGCCAGCAGTCTATATCACGAGCAGTACTTC.

This clonotype was recorded many times. The V gene is TRBV2, the J gene TRBJ1-1; D remains unclear. Trimming removed 11 bases at V and 2 bases at J, with 27 bases between. CDR3 size: 17 residues. Germline lookup yields CDR1 SNHLY and CDR2 FYNNEI. The DNA for the CDR3 is TGTGCCGCCGAACCGGCAGGCGAGGTAGTGAGCAACACTGAAGCTTTCTTT. Translation gives CAAEPAGEVVSNTEAFF.

This clonotype was seen ten or more times. The chain combines TRBV7-2 with TRBJ1-2; 8 bases line up with TRBD1. Trimming at V came to 3 bases and at J to 8 bases, leaving 14 bases not matched to a gene. The CDR3 contains 16 residues. Germline CDR1 SGHTA, CDR2 FQGNSA. CDR3 coding DNA: TGTGCCAGCAGCTTCTCCGGGACAGGAAATGGTCGCGGCTACACCTTC. It translates to CASSFSGTGNGRGYTF.

This clonotype was recorded many times. The genes are TRBV27 and TRBJ2-2; no clear D gene. The CDR3 sequence is 16 residues long. V gave up 0 bases and J gave up 5 bases, with 13 bases separating them. The V gene's germline CDR1 is MNHEY and CDR2 SMNVEV (reference sequence). The CDR3 coding sequence is TGTGCCAGCAGTTTATCAGGCAGAACTGCAACCGGGGAGCTGTTTTTT. Its translation is CASSLSGRTATGELFF.

This clonotype has a handful of counts. The V call is TRBV30, the J call TRBJ2-7; TRBD1 matches at 8 bases. Trimming cost V 3 bases and J 0 bases; bases outside gene matches: 4. The CDR3 runs 14 residues. Per the germline V gene, CDR1 is GTSNPN and CDR2 is SVGIG (reference sequence). The CDR3 DNA reads TGTGCCTGGAGGGTACAGGGGGTCTCCTACGAGCAGTACTTC. The encoded protein is CAWRVQGVSYEQYF. The full variable domain, rest sourced from reference TRBV30 and TRBJ2-7, is SQTIHQWPATLVQPVGSPLSLECTVEGTSNPNLYWYRQAAGRGLQLLFYSVGIGQISSEVPQNLSASRPQDRQFILSSKKLLLSDSGFYLCAWRVQGVSYEQYFGPGTRLTVT.

The V call is TRBV4-1, the J call TRBJ1-1; D perhaps matches TRBD1 (6 bases). Trimming took 1 base from V and 3 from J, leaving 9 bases between them. Germline CDR1 reads MGHRA; CDR2 reads YSYEKL. The CDR3 consists of 14 residues. The CDR3 coding sequence is TGCGCCAGCAGCCAAGGCACAGGGTACACTGAAGCTTTCTTT. Translation: CASSQGTGYTEAFF.

This clonotype was counted ten times or more. The chain uses TRBV6-1 and TRBJ2-3; TRBD2 aligns across 12 bases. The germline V gene encodes CDR1 MNHNS and CDR2 SASEGT. This CDR3 spans 15 amino acids. V shed 6 bases, J shed 4 bases, and the junction held 5 bases outside the gene matches. CDR3 sequence: CASRDLAGGADTQYF. The CDR3 DNA sequence: TGTGCCAGCAGGGATCTAGCGGGAGGGGCAGATACGCAGTATTTT.

This rearrangement joins TRBV6-2 or TRBV6-3 to TRBJ2-4; maybe TRBD1 (6 bases). There are 16 residues in the CDR3. Germline loops: CDR1 MNHEY, CDR2 SVGEGT. Trimming cost V 5 bases and J 8 bases, with 22 bases left between them. CDR3 DNA: TGTGCCAGCAGTCGCGGAGGCAGGGGATATATGGACATTCAGTACTTC. The encoded protein is CASSRGGRGYMDIQYF.

This clonotype occurred many times. The V gene is TRBV10-3, the J gene TRBJ2-1; D gene ambiguous. The length of the CDR3 is 12 residues. Germline lookup yields CDR1 ENHRY and CDR2 SYGVKD. V was shortened by 8 bases and J by 8 bases, with 13 bases between the two germline ends. The CDR3 DNA reads as TGTGCCATCTCCGGCCAGGCGGATGAGCAGTTCTTC. Translating gives CAISGQADEQFF.

This clonotype was seen more than once but under ten times. CDR3 protein: CASSIDRRGLIDTQYF. The CDR3 DNA sequence: TGTGCCAGTAGTATAGATCGGAGGGGGCTTATAGATACGCAGTATTTT. V is TRBV19 and J is TRBJ2-3; possible D gene TRBD1, 7 bases. The germline gives CDR1 LNHDA, CDR2 SQIVND (reference sequence). The CDR3 runs 16 residues. V was pared by 0 bases and J by 5 bases, with 15 bases between.

In this sample, this clonotype turned up many times. V and J are TRBV28 and TRBJ1-1; a weak D match, TRBD1 (5 bases). Trimming left V 5 bases short and J 4 bases short, with 14 bases between. This CDR3 region has 14 residues. Germline CDR1 and CDR2: MDHEN and SYDVKM. CDR3 in amino acids: CASSTQTVTTEAFF. CDR3 bases: TGTGCCAGCAGTACCCAGACAGTTACCACTGAAGCTTTCTTT.

This clonotype was found many times. This chain uses TRBV5-1 with TRBJ1-1; D gene unclear. V was clipped by 0 bases and J by 1 base, with 10 bases between them. The length of the CDR3 is 15 residues. Germline CDR1 and CDR2: SGHRS and YFSETQ. This CDR3 reads CASSLGGRANTEAFF. CDR3 nucleotide sequence: TGCGCCAGCAGCTTGGGTGGGAGGGCGAACACTGAAGCTTTCTTT.

This chain joins TRBV4-1 and TRBJ2-7; TRBD2 matches 9 bases. Germline CDR1 is MGHRA and CDR2 is YSYEKL. The CDR3 consists of 15 residues. After removal of 0 bases from V and 2 bases from J, the junction contained 2 bases not matched to a gene. CDR3: CASSQEQRGAYEQYF. CDR3 DNA: TGCGCCAGCAGCCAAGAGCAGCGGGGGGCCTACGAGCAGTACTTC.

The V and J genes are TRBV7-8 and TRBJ2-7; D gene unclear. V gave up 5 bases and J gave up 3 bases, with 14 bases separating them. The CDR3 has 14 residues. Per germline, CDR1 SGHVS and CDR2 FQNEAQ. CDR3: CASSPGRDGYEQYF. Here the CDR3 DNA reads TGTGCCAGCAGCCCAGGCAGAGACGGCTACGAGCAGTACTTC. Variable domain in full (rest from reference TRBV7-8 and TRBJ2-7): GAGVSQSPRYKVAKRGQDVALRCDPISGHVSLFWYQQALGQGPEFLTYFQNEAQLDKSGLPSDRFFAERPEGSVSTLKIQRTQQEDSAVYLCASSPGRDGYEQYFGPGTRLTVT.

This clonotype has a handful of counts. The chain carries TRBV6-1 and TRBJ1-5; D is unresolved. Germline lookup yields CDR1 MNHNS and CDR2 SASEGT. The CDR3 is made up of 12 amino acids. V was pared by 4 bases and J by 6 bases, with 7 bases between. The CDR3 region is CASSVGGQPQHF. Here the CDR3 DNA reads TGTGCCAGCAGTGTTGGAGGTCAGCCCCAGCATTTT.

This clonotype was seen ten or more times. The genes are TRBV7-2 and TRBJ1-6; D gene ambiguous. Germline V gene data show CDR1 as SGHTA and CDR2 as FQGNSA. The CDR3 is made up of 15 amino acids. V was trimmed by 5 bases and J by 5 bases, leaving 13 bases between them. CDR3 sequence reads: CASSTAGRDNSPLHF. CDR3 sequence (DNA): TGTGCCAGCAGCACCGCCGGACGGGATAATTCACCCCTCCACTTT.

This clonotype has a handful of counts. A clone one base away is much larger, so this may be a read error. The chain uses TRBV28 and TRBJ2-4; tentative D call: TRBD1 (6 bases). The CDR3 is 15 amino acids. Germline lookup yields CDR1 MDHEN and CDR2 SYDVKM. The CDR3 nucleotides are TGTGCCGGCAGTCCGGACAGACTAGCCAAAAACATTCAGTACTTC. As protein: CAGSPDRLAKNIQYF.

This clonotype has ten or more counts. The chain recombines TRBV19 with TRBJ2-1, with TRBD2 identical over 11 bases. The CDR3 consists of 15 residues. V was pared by 9 bases and J by 4 bases, with 8 bases of the junction left unmatched. Germline CDR1 and CDR2: LNHDA and SQIVND (reference sequence). CDR3: CASQPRTSGYNEQFF. The CDR3 DNA reads TGTGCCAGCCAACCTCGGACTAGCGGGTACAATGAGCAGTTCTTC.